Below, 18 T cell receptor beta chains from the same sample are listed, as sequenced in a study of blood T cell repertoires in COVID-19. Measured with immunoSEQ multiplex PCR; TCRdb has only the in-frame clones, and not every one. The table lists about 220,000 clones, about 83% of them singletons. Sequenced input: PBMCs or T cells enriched from blood (not recorded which). The receptors were gathered from a woman aged 40 to 50 who had been exposed to COVID-19.

This chain links TRBV12-3 or TRBV12-4 with TRBJ1-2, with a weak D call TRBD1 (6 bases). The ends were cut back, 6 bases at V and 2 bases at J, with 10 bases in the middle. This CDR3 region has 13 residues. The chain's CDR3 is CASRPGQNYGYTF. The CDR3 coding sequence is TGTGCCAGCAGACCTGGACAGAACTATGGCTACACCTTC.

This chain links TRBV3-1 (or the pseudogene TRBV3-2) with TRBJ2-1; D gene ambiguous. CDR1 LGHDT and CDR2 YNNKEL come from the germline V gene (reference sequence). Trimming took 0 bases from V and 6 from J, leaving 3 bases between them. The CDR3 has 12 residues. CDR3 loop: CASSQDLNEQFF. The CDR3 nucleotides are TGTGCCAGCAGCCAAGATCTCAATGAGCAGTTCTTC.

Details on this clone: The DNA is left out, because the CDR3 cannot be placed on it with certainty; the CDR3 is given as TCRdb lists it. The rearrangement links TRBV6-2 or TRBV6-3 to TRBJ1-1. Germline V lookup: CDR1 MNHEY, CDR2 SVGEGT. The CDR3 length is 14 residues, termini included. CDR3 in amino acids: CASSSSGGYTEAFF.

This chain uses TRBV6-6 with TRBJ2-7; 10 bases are a match to TRBD2. The junction had 5 bases not matched to a gene; V was cut back by 6 bases and J by 3 bases. The CDR3 runs to 14 residues. Looked up from germline, CDR1 is MNHNY and CDR2 is SVGAGI (reference sequence). CDR3 loop: CASRRSGGSYEQYF. In DNA, the CDR3 is TGTGCCAGCAGACGTAGCGGGGGGAGCTACGAGCAGTACTTC.

A note on this clone: At one boundary the junction diverges from the germline segment, which might be a read error. The CDR3 spells CASSIGGGGDNEQFF. For the CDR3, the DNA is TGTGCTAGCAGCATCGGAGGCGGGGGGGACAATGAGCAGTTCTTC. This rearrangement joins TRBV7-7 to TRBJ2-1; TRBD2 matches at 9 bases. Germline V gives CDR1 SSHAT, CDR2 FNYEAQ (reference sequence). This CDR3 contains 15 residues.

The V and J genes are TRBV27 and TRBJ1-5; 7 positions agree with TRBD1. The V gene's germline CDR1 is MNHEY and CDR2 SMNVEV (reference sequence). Trimming at V came to 4 bases and at J to 3 bases, leaving 6 bases not matched to a gene. The CDR3 is made up of 15 amino acids. The CDR3 nucleotides are TGTGCCAGCAGTTCACCGGGACAGAACAATCAGCCCCAGCATTTT. It codes for CASSSPGQNNQPQHF.

This chain joins TRBV2 and TRBJ1-6; D perhaps matches TRBD1 (5 bases). Germline-derived CDR1 and CDR2 are SNHLY and FYNNEI. Between the trimmed V and J ends, which lost 6 bases and 10 bases, there was a span of 16 bases. The CDR3 is 14 residues long. The CDR3 loop reads CASRGNQPGSPLHF. CDR3 coding DNA: TGTGCCAGCAGGGGGAACCAACCAGGGTCACCCCTCCACTTT.

CDR3 region: CASSPGGRPNEQFF. CDR3 DNA sequence: TGTGCCAGCTCACCAGGGGGCAGACCCAATGAGCAGTTCTTC. This chain uses TRBV18 with TRBJ2-1, with D possibly being TRBD1 (6 bases). Trimming cost V 2 bases and J 6 bases, with 11 bases left between them. Germline lookup yields CDR1 KGHSH and CDR2 LQKENI. This CDR3 spans 14 amino acids.

The chain uses TRBV7-2 and TRBJ2-7, with D perhaps matching TRBD1 (6 bases). Trimming shortened V by 4 bases and J by 7 bases, and 8 bases separated the two germline ends. This CDR3 contains 11 residues. Germline-derived CDR1 and CDR2 are SGHTA and FQGNSA. The CDR3 reads CASSSGQEQYF. The DNA of the CDR3 is TGTGCCAGCAGCTCCGGACAGGAGCAGTACTTC. Based on the CDR3 plus reference TRBV7-2 and TRBJ2-7, the full variable domain is GAGVSQSPSNKVTEKGKDVELRCDPISGHTALYWYRQSLGQGLEFLIYFQGNSAPDKSGLPSDRFSAERTGGSVSTLTIQRTQQEDSAVYLCASSSGQEQYFGPGTRLTVT.

The CDR3 DNA is TGTGCCACCAGTGATTACCGGCGGGCTAGCACAGATACGCAGTATTTT. Translating it yields CATSDYRRASTDTQYF. The rearrangement uses TRBV24-1 and TRBJ2-3; possible D gene TRBD2, 5 bases. This CDR3 region has 16 residues. In germline, CDR1 is KGHDR, CDR2 SFDVKD. The V end lost 2 bases, the J end lost 0 bases, and 11 bases lay between the germline ends.

For the CDR3, the DNA is TGTGCCAGCAGCTCTGTTAGCGGGCAGACTGAAGCTTTCTTT. The encoded protein is CASSSVSGQTEAFF. The V gene is TRBV6-5, the J gene TRBJ1-1; D is unresolved. V was cut by 6 bases and J by 5 bases, with 16 bases left in between. CDR3 size: 14 residues. The germline V gene has CDR1 MNHEY and CDR2 SVGAGI.

The chain carries TRBV5-1 and TRBJ2-2; 7 bases agree with TRBD1. V trimming: 4 bases; J trimming: 1 base; junction bases outside the gene matches: 7. The CDR3 is 16 amino acids. Germline values: CDR1 SGHRS, CDR2 YFSETQ. CDR3 nucleotide sequence: TGCGCCAGCAGCCGCCGACAGGGAGTGAACACCGGGGAGCTGTTTTTT. This gives the protein CASSRRQGVNTGELFF.

V gene TRBV2 combines with J gene TRBJ2-1, with 9 bases lining up with TRBD1. With V trimmed by 6 bases and J by 2 bases, 5 bases remained unmatched. The CDR3 has 15 amino acids. Per germline, CDR1 SNHLY and CDR2 FYNNEI. The CDR3 protein is CASSAGQGTYNEQFF. The DNA for the CDR3 is TGTGCCAGCAGCGCGGGACAGGGCACCTACAATGAGCAGTTCTTC.

V gene TRBV13 combines with J gene TRBJ2-3, with 7 bases identical to TRBD1. CDR1 and CDR2 (germline): PRHDT, FYEKMQ (reference sequence). The length of the CDR3 is 16 residues. The V gene end was trimmed by 3 bases and the J gene end by 1 base; junction bases not matched to a gene: 7. The CDR3, as DNA: TGTGCCAGCAGCTTTTACAGGGGAGTGGGCACAGATACGCAGTATTTT. Translation: CASSFYRGVGTDTQYF.

The chain uses TRBV18 and TRBJ2-2; D might be TRBD1 (6 bases). Germline loops: CDR1 KGHSH, CDR2 LQKENI. The CDR3 contains 16 residues. Trimming took 3 bases from V and 1 from J, leaving 12 bases between them. The CDR3 spells CASSPYGTQNTGELFF. The CDR3 nucleotides are TGTGCCAGCTCACCCTACGGGACACAGAACACCGGGGAGCTGTTTTTT.

This clone was found a few times. CDR3 DNA sequence: TGTGCTAGTGGTTTGATAACTAGCGGGGGTTCAGAGACCCAGTACTTC. Translation: CASGLITSGGSETQYF. The J gene is TRBJ2-5, the V gene TRBV12-5; 11 bases line up with TRBD2. The trim removed 2 bases at V and 4 bases at J, leaving 6 bases unmatched. Germline loops: CDR1 LGHNT, CDR2 FRNRAP. The CDR3 contains 16 residues.

The V call is TRBV15, the J call TRBJ2-7, with D possibly being TRBD1 (6 bases). The V end was cut by 3 bases, the J end by 2 bases, with 14 bases between. Per germline, CDR1 LNHNV and CDR2 YYDKDF (reference sequence). This CDR3 region has 15 residues. CDR3 coding DNA: TGTGCCACCAGCAGGGACAGTTCGACCACCTACGAGCAGTACTTC. This gives the protein CATSRDSSTTYEQYF.

The V and J genes are TRBV6-2 or TRBV6-3 and TRBJ2-3; D gene uncertain. Germline loops: CDR1 MNHEY, CDR2 SVGEGT. The CDR3 loop spans 12 amino acids. V was clipped by 2 bases and J by 6 bases, with 6 bases between them. The CDR3 nucleotides read TGTGCCAGCAGTTACCCCGGGGATACGCAGTATTTT. This encodes CASSYPGDTQYF.